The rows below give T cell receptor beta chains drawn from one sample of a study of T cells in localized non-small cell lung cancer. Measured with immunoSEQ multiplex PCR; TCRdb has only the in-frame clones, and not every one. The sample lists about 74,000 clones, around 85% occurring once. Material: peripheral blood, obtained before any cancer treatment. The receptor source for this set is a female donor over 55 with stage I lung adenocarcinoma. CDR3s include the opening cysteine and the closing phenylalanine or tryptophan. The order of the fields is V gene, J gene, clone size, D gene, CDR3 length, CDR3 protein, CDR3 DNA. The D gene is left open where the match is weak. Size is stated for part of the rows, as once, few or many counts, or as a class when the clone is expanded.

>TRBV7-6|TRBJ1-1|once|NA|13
CASSLGRNTEAFF
TGTGCCAGCAGCTTAGGGAGGAACACTGAAGCTTTCTTT
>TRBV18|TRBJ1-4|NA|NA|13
CASTPREGEKLFF
TGTGCCAGCACCCCCAGGGAGGGGGAAAAACTGTTTTTT
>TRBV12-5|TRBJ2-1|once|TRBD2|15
CASVLGRESYNEQFF
TGTGCTAGTGTATTGGGGCGGGAGTCCTACAATGAGCAGTTCTTC
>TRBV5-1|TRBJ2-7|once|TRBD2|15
CASSLGTSGNNEQYF
TGCGCCAGCAGCTTGGGGACTAGCGGGAACAACGAGCAGTACTTC
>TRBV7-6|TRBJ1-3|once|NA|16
CASSITGRLSGNTIYF
TGTGCCAGCAGCATTACCGGACGTCTCTCTGGAAACACCATATATTTT
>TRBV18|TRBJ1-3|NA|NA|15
CASSPVGGTGNTIYF
TGTGCCAGCTCACCAGTTGGGGGCACTGGAAACACCATATATTTT
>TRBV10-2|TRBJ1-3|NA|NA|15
CASSAYQAAGNTIYF
TGCGCCAGCAGTGCCTACCAGGCTGCTGGAAACACCATATATTTT
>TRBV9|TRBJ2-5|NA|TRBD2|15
CASSALSGVGETQYF
TGTGCCAGCAGCGCCCTTAGCGGGGTAGGGGAGACCCAGTACTTC
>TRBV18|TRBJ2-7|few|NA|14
CASSPRDRDGEQYF
TGTGCCAGCTCACCACGCGACCGGGATGGGGAGCAGTACTTC
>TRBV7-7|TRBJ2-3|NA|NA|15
CASSLQPRSTDTQYF
TGTGCCAGCAGCTTACAGCCGCGGAGCACAGATACGCAGTATTTT
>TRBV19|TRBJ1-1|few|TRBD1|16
CASSMTGGSGNTEAFF
TGTGCCAGTAGTATGACAGGGGGGTCGGGAAACACTGAAGCTTTCTTT
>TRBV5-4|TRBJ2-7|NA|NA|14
CASSRGSLYYEQYF
TGTGCCAGCAGCCGGGGCTCCCTCTACTACGAGCAGTACTTC
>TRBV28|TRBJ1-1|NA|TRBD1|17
CASSLDFRDRVNTEAFF
TGTGCCAGCAGTTTAGACTTTCGGGACAGGGTGAACACTGAAGCTTTCTTT
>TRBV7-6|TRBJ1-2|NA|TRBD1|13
CASSPRTGEGYTF
TGTGCCAGCAGCCCTCGGACAGGGGAAGGCTACACCTTC
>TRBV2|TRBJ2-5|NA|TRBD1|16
CASRPRTGDYQETQYF
TGTGCCAGCAGGCCTAGGACAGGGGATTACCAAGAGACCCAGTACTTC
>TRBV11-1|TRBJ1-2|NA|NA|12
CASADTNYGYTF
TGTGCCAGCGCAGATACCAACTATGGCTACACCTTC
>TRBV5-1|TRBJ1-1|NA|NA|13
CASSLGQGIEAFF
TGCGCCAGCAGCTTGGGGCAGGGGATTGAAGCTTTCTTT
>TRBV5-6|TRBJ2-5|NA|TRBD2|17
CASSPPGTSTPRRTQYF
TGTGCCAGCAGCCCGCCCGGGACTAGCACACCCAGAAGGACCCAGTACTTC
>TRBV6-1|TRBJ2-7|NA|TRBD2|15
CASSGTSGTTYEQYF
TGTGCCAGCAGCGGGACCTCCGGGACTACTTACGAGCAGTACTTC
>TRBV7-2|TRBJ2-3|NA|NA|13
CASSLWVSDTQYF
TGTGCCAGCAGCTTATGGGTGTCAGATACGCAGTATTTT
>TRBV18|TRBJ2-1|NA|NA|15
CASSLGGGSYNEQFF
TGTGCCAGCTCACTGGGCGGTGGCTCCTACAATGAGCAGTTCTTC
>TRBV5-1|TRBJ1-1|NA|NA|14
CASSPKEMGTEAFF
TGCGCCAGCAGCCCGAAGGAGATGGGCACTGAAGCTTTCTTT
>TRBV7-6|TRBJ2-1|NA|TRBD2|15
CASSLVARLAESQFF
TGTGCCAGCAGCTTAGTAGCTCGGCTAGCGGAGTCGCAGTTCTTC
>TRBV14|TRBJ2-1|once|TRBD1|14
CASSQTTGRNEQFF
TGTGCCAGCAGCCAAACGACAGGGCGAAATGAGCAGTTCTTC
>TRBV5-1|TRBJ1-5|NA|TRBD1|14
CASSSQGSNQPQHF
TGCGCCAGCAGCTCACAGGGGAGCAATCAGCCCCAGCATTTT
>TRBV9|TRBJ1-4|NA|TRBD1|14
CASSPGTGEEKLFF
TGTGCCAGCAGCCCCGGGACAGGTGAAGAAAAACTGTTTTTT
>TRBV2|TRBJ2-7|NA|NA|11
CATTSGFEQYF
TGTGCCACCACGTCAGGGTTCGAGCAGTACTTC
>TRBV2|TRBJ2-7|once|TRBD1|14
CASRDRTGLSDQYF
TGTGCCAGCAGAGATCGGACAGGGCTTTCTGACCAGTACTTC
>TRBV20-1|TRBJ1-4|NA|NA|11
CSASNQEKLFF
TGCAGTGCTAGCAATCAGGAAAAACTGTTTTTT
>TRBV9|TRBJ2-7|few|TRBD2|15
CASSVGSSGSYEQYF
TGTGCCAGCAGCGTAGGATCTAGCGGGAGCTACGAGCAGTACTTC
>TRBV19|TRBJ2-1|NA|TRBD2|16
CASSTLRRGVYNEQFF
TGTGCCAGTAGTACCCTTCGGCGGGGGGTCTACAATGAGCAGTTCTTC
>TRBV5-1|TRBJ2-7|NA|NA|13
CANQPRRSYEQYF
TGCGCCAACCAACCACGCCGCTCCTACGAGCAGTACTTC
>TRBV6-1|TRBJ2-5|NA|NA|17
CASSEYGLTSPLETQYF
TGTGCCAGCAGTGAATACGGGCTAACCTCTCCCCTCGAGACCCAGTACTTC
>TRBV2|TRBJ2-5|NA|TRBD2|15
CASSDPTSGGTTQYF
TGTGCCAGCAGTGACCCTACTAGCGGGGGAACGACCCAGTACTTC
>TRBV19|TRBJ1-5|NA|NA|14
CASSIQDSNQPQHF
TGTGCCAGTAGCATACAGGATAGCAATCAGCCCCAGCATTTT
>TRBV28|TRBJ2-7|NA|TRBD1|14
CASSPPGTGSEQYF
TGTGCCAGCAGCCCCCCTGGGACAGGGAGTGAGCAGTACTTC
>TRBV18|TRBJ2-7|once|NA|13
CASSLGQSAEQYF
TGTGCCAGCTCGCTGGGACAATCGGCAGAGCAGTACTTC
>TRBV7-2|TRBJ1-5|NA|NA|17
CASSLVLGGYSNQPQHF
TGTGCCAGCAGCTTAGTGCTCGGGGGTTATAGCAATCAGCCCCAGCATTTT
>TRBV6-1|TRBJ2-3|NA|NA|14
CASTLDSLTDTQYF
TGTGCCAGCACACTGGACAGCCTCACAGATACGCAGTATTTT
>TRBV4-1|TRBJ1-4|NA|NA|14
CASSPYGGIEKLFF
TGCGCCAGCAGCCCCTATGGGGGGATCGAAAAACTGTTTTTT
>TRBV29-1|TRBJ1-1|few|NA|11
CSVGRVPEAFF
TGCAGCGTTGGGCGGGTGCCTGAAGCTTTCTTT
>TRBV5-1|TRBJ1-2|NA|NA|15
CASSLDSAAAYGYTF
TGCGCCAGCAGCTTGGACTCCGCGGCGGCGTATGGCTACACCTTC
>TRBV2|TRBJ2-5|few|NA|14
CASIETRTQETQYF
TGTGCCAGCATAGAGACACGCACTCAAGAGACCCAGTACTTC
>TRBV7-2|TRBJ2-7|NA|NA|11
CASSFYYEQYF
TGTGCCAGCAGCTTTTACTACGAGCAGTACTTC
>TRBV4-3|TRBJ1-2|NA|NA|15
CASSQDRWGGYGYTF
TGCGCCAGCAGCCAAGATCGATGGGGGGGCTATGGCTACACCTTC
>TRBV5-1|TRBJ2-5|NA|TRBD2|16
CASSYRVAGAGETQYF
TGCGCCAGCAGCTACCGGGTAGCGGGAGCAGGTGAGACCCAGTACTTC
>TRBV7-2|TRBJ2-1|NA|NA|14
CASRRDRSYNEQFF
TGTGCCAGCAGAAGGGACCGCTCCTACAATGAGCAGTTCTTC
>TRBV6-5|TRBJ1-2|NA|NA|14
CASSSRQGRNGYTF
TGTGCCAGCAGTTCCCGGCAGGGAAGGAATGGCTACACCTTC
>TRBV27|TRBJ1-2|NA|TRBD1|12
CASSPGGSGYTF
TGTGCCAGCAGTCCAGGGGGCTCTGGCTACACCTTC
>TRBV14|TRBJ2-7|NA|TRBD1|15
CASSRDRVSSYEQYF
TGTGCCAGCAGCCGGGACAGGGTAAGCTCCTACGAGCAGTACTTC
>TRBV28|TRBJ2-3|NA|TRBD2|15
CASSRGLAGSDTQYF
TGTGCCAGCAGTCGAGGACTAGCGGGATCAGATACGCAGTATTTT